The sequence of this T cell receptor beta chain was determined in a study of blood T cell repertoires in COVID-19. Background on the study: The cDNA or gDNA used as material had been derived from T cells, B-cell-depleted T cells, or PBMCs.

Authors' data handling: For nucleated cells, counts were estimated from reference gene primer amplification. TCRdb's table, derived via immunoSEQ multiplex PCR, lists solely in-frame clones and lacks some. V and J calls and clone size come straight from that table; D and trimming were deduced from the DNA. The data contain around 220,000 clones, 65% to 85% of them singletons. This CDR3 contains 14 residues. The germline V and J ends were trimmed by 6 bases and 4 bases, with 13 bases remaining between them. Germline CDR1 SNHLY, CDR2 FYNNEI. The sample comprised peripheral blood. The chain has TRBV2 and TRBJ1-3; no definite D call. The receptor was derived from a woman in her 40s with active or convalescent COVID-19. CDR3 residues: CASRSSSGGNTIYF. The CDR3 coding sequence is TGTGCCAGCAGGTCTTCCAGCGGAGGAAACACCATATATTTT.